A selection of T cell receptor beta chains follows, all from one sample in a study of T cells in Graves' hyperthyroidism and ophthalmopathy. A single record per CDR3 protein comes from TCRdb applying MiXCR to the multiplex PCR reads. Of around 720,000 distinct CDR3 sequences detected, about 35% appear once; the ten largest clones hold around 30%. What was sequenced was blood. The receptors shown here come from a woman in her forties with Graves' hyperthyroidism. The CDR3 runs from the conserved cysteine through the conserved F or W. D genes are given only for firm matches. Some rows mark clone size as missing; the rest say once, few, many or name a class of expanded clone.

j_gene	d_gene	v_gene	abundance	CDR3nt	CDR3aa
TRBJ2-6	TRBD2	TRBV9	many	TGTGCCAGCAGCGTAGATCCGGGAGCGGGAGCTGGGGCCAACGTCCTGACTTTC	CASSVDPGAGAGANVLTF
TRBJ1-5	-	TRBV19	-	TGTGCCAGTACTCGGGGACTTCGTCAGCCCCAGCATTTT	CASTRGLRQPQHF
TRBJ2-7	TRBD1	TRBV6-6	many	TGTGCCAGCAGTATAGGACAGGGGTACGAGCAGTACTTC	CASSIGQGYEQYF
TRBJ2-6	-	TRBV10-3	few	TGTGCCATCAGGCCGGAGGGGGCCAACGTCCTGACTTTC	CAIRPEGANVLTF
TRBJ1-2	-	TRBV6-1	few	TGTGCCAGCAGTGAAGGGTGGGACACTAACTCTTATGGCTACACCTTC	CASSEGWDTNSYGYTF
TRBJ2-2	-	TRBV25-1	many	TGTGCCAGCAGTGAAGACGACGATGGCACCGGGGAGCTGTTTTTT	CASSEDDDGTGELFF
TRBJ2-7	TRBD1	TRBV5-4	-	TGTGCCAGCAGCTCCCCCGGGACAGAGCCCGAGCAGTACTTC	CASSSPGTEPEQYF
TRBJ2-7	TRBD1	TRBV12-3/TRBV12-4	-	TGTGCCAGCAGTCGTTCAGGGGGTGCACTCTACGAGCAGTACTTC	CASSRSGGALYEQYF
TRBJ2-5	-	TRBV6-5	many	TGTGCCAGCAGTTACTCGGGAGGGACCCAGTACTTC	CASSYSGGTQYF
TRBJ1-2	-	TRBV4-3	-	TGCGCCAGCAGCCAAGATTGGAGGACAGATGTGTATGGCTACACCTTC	CASSQDWRTDVYGYTF
TRBJ1-2	-	TRBV15	-	TGTGCCACCAGCAGAGGGGACACGAGGAATGGCTACACCTTC	CATSRGDTRNGYTF
TRBJ2-5	-	TRBV19	-	TGTGCCAGTGGTGTGCCAGGAAGAAGAGAGACCCAGTACTTC	CASGVPGRRETQYF
TRBJ1-3	-	TRBV29-1	many	TGCAGCGTCGACGACTCTGGAAACACCATATATTTT	CSVDDSGNTIYF
TRBJ2-7	TRBD1	TRBV29-1	few	TGCAGCGTTACGTTCGGGACAGGGGGTACCGAGCAGTACTTC	CSVTFGTGGTEQYF
TRBJ1-1	-	TRBV6-5	many	TGTGCCAGCAGTGCCGGGGGTTTCACTGAAGCTTTCTTT	CASSAGGFTEAFF